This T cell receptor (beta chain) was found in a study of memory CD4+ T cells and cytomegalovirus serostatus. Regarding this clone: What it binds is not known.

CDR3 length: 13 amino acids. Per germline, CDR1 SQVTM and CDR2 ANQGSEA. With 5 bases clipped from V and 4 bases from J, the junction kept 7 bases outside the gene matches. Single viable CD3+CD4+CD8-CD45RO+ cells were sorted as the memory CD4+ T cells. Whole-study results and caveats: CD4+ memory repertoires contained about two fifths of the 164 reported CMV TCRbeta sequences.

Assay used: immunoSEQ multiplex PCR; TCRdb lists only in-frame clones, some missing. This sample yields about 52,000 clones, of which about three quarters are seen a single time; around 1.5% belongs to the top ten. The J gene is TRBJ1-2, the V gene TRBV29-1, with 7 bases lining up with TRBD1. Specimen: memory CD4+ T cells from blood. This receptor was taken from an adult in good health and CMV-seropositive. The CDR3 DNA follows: TGCAGCGTTTCCTTGGACAGGAGCTATGGCTACACCTTC. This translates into CSVSLDRSYGYTF.